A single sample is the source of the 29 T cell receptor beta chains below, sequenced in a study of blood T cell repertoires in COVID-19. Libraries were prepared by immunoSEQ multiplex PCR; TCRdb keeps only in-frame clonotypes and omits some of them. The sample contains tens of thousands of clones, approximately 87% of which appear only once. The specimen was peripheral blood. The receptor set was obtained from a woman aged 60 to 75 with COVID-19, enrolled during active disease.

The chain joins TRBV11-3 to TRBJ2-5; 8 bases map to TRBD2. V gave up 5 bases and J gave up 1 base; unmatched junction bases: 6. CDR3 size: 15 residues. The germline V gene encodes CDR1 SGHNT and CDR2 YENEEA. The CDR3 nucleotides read TGTGCCAGCAGCACCGGACTAGCTCTCCAAGAGACCCAGTACTTC. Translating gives CASSTGLALQETQYF.

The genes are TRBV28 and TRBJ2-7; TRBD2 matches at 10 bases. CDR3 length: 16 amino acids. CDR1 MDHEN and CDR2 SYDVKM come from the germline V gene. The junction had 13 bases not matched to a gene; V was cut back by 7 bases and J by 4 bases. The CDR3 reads CASTPPGLAGEYEQYF. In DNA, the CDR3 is TGTGCCAGCACTCCCCCTGGGCTAGCGGGAGAGTACGAGCAGTACTTC.

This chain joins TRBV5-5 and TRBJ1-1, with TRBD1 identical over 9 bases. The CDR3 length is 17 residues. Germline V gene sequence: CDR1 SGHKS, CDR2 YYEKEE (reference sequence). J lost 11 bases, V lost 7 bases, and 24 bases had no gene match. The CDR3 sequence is CASRQPQGAKGNLEAFF. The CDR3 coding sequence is TGTGCCAGCCGTCAACCACAGGGGGCAAAAGGGAATCTGGAGGCTTTCTTT.

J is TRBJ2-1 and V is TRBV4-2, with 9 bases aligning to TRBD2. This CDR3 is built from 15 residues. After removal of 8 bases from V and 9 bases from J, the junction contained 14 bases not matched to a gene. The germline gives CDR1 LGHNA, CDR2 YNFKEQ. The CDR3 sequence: CASSKGAGGPPEQFF. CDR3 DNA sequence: TGTGCCAGCTCCAAGGGGGCGGGAGGGCCACCTGAGCAGTTCTTC.

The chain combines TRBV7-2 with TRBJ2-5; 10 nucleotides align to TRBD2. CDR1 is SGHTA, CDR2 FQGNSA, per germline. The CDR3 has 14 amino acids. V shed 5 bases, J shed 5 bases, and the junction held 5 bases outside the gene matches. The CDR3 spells CASSRPGLAETQYF. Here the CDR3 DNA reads TGTGCCAGCAGCCGCCCGGGACTAGCGGAGACCCAGTACTTC.

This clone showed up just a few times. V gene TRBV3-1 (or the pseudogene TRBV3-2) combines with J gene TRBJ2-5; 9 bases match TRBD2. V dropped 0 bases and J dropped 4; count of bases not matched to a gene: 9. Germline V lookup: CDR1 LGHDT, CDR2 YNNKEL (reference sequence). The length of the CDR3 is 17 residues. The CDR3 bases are TGTGCCAGCAGCCAAGATTGGGTAGCGGGAGTCCGAGAGACCCAGTACTTC. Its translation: CASSQDWVAGVRETQYF.

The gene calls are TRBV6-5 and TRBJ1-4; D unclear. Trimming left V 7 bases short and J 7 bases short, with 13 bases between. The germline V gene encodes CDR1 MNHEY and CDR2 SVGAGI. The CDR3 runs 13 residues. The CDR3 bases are TGTGCCAGCACCCAAGACGGGGTTGAAAAACTGTTTTTT. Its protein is CASTQDGVEKLFF.

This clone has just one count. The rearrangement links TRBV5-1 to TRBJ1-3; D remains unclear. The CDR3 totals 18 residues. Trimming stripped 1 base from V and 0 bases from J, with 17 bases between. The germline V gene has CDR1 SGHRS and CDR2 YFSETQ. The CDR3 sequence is CASSLTLPGEHSGNTIYF. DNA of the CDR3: TGCGCCAGCAGCTTGACCCTCCCAGGCGAACACTCTGGAAACACCATATATTTT.

The CDR3 reads CASSRGGFNQPQHF. CDR3 nucleotides: TGTGCCAGCAGCAGGGGGGGGTTCAATCAGCCCCAGCATTTT. This chain connects TRBV5-4 to TRBJ1-5; D is perhaps TRBD1 (6 bases). This CDR3 has 14 amino acids. V was trimmed by 4 bases and J by 3 bases, leaving 11 bases between them. Germline CDR1 is SGHNT and CDR2 is YYREEE (reference sequence).

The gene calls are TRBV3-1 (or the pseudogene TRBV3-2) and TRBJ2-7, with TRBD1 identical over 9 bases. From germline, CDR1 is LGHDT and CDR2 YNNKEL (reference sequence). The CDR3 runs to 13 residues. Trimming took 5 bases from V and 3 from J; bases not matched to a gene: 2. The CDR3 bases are TGTGCCAGCAGCAGGGGACAGGGCTACGAGCAGTACTTC. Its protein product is CASSRGQGYEQYF.

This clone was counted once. CDR3 in DNA: TGTGCCAGCAGTTACGACAGGGCCCGGCAGTTCTTC. It is translated as CASSYDRARQFF. The chain employs TRBV6-5 and TRBJ2-1; 7 nucleotides match TRBD1. V lost 2 bases to trimming and J lost 12 bases; unmatched junction nucleotides: 4. Germline V gene data show CDR1 as MNHEY and CDR2 as SVGAGI. The CDR3 is made up of 12 amino acids.

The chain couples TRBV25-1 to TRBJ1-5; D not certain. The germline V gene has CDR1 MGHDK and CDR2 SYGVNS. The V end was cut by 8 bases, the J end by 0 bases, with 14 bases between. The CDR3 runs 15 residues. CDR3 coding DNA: TGTGCCAGCCCGCTCCCGGCGGATAGCAATCAGCCCCAGCATTTT. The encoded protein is CASPLPADSNQPQHF.

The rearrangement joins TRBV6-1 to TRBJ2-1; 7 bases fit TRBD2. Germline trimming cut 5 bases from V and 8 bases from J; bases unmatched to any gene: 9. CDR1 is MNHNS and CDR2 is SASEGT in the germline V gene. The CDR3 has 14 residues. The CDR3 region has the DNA TGTGCCAGCAGTTTGGGGGGAGGGGTCGATGAGCAGTTCTTC. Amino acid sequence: CASSLGGGVDEQFF.

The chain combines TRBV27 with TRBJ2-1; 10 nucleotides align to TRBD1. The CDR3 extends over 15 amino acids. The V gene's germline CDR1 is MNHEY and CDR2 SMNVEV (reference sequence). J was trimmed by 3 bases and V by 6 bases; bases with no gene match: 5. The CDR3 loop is CASRDRGDIYNEQFF. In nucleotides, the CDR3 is TGTGCCAGCAGGGACAGGGGGGATATCTACAATGAGCAGTTCTTC.

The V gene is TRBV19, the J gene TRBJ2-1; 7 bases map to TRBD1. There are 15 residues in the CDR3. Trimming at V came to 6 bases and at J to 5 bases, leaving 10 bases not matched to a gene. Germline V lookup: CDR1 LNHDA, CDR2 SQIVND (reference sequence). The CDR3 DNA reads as TGTGCCAGTAGCCTCGGGACAGCCCGACACAATGAGCAGTTCTTC. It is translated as CASSLGTARHNEQFF.

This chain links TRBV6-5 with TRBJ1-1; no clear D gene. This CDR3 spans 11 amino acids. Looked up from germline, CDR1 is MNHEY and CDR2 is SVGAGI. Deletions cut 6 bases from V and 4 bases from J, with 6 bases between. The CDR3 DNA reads TGTGCCAGCAGCGGTTTCACTGAAGCTTTCTTT. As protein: CASSGFTEAFF.

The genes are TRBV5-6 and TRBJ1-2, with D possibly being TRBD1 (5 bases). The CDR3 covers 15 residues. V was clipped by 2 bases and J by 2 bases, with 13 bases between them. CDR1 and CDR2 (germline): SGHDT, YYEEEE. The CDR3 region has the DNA TGTGCCAGCAGCTTACATACAGGAGAAAACTATGGCTACACCTTC. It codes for CASSLHTGENYGYTF.

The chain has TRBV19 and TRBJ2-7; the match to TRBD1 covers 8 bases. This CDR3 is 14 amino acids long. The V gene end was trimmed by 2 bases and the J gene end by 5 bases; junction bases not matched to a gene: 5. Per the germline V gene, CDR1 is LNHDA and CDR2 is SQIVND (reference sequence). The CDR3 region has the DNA TGTGCCAGTAGTATATCGGACAGGGCCCACGAGCAGTACTTC. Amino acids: CASSISDRAHEQYF.

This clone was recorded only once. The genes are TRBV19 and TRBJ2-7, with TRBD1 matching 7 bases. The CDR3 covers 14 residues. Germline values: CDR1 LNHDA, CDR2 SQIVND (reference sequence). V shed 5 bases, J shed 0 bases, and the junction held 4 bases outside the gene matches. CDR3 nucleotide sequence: TGTGCCAGTAGTTCCGGGACAGTCTCCTACGAGCAGTACTTC. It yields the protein CASSSGTVSYEQYF. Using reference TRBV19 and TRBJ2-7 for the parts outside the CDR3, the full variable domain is DGGITQSPKYLFRKEGQNVTLSCEQNLNHDAMYWYRQDPGQGLRLIYYSQIVNDFQKGDIAEGYSVSREKKESFPLTVTSAQKNPTAFYLCASSSGTVSYEQYFGPGTRLTVT.

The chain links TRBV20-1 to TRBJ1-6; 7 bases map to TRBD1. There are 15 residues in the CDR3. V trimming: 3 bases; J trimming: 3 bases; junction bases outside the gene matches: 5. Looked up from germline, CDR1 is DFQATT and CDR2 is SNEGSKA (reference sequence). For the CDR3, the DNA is TGCAGTGCTAGTGATGGACAGGACTATAATTCACCCCTCCACTTT. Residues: CSASDGQDYNSPLHF.

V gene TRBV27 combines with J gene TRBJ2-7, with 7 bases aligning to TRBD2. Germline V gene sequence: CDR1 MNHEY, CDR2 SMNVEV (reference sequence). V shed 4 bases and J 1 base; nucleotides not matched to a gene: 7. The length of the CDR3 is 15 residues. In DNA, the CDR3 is TGTGCCAGCAGTTACACAGGTAGCGGGTCCTACGAGCAGTACTTC. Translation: CASSYTGSGSYEQYF.

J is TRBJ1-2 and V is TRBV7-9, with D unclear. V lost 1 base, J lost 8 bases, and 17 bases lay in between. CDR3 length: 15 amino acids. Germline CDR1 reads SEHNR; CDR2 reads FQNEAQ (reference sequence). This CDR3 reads CASSLVAGPSMGYTF. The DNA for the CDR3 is TGTGCCAGCAGCTTAGTGGCAGGTCCAAGCATGGGCTACACCTTC.

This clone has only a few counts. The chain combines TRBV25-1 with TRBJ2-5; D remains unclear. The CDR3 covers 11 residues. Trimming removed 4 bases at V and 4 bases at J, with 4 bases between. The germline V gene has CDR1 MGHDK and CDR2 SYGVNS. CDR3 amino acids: CASSAGETQYF. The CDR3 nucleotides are TGTGCCAGCAGTGCAGGAGAGACCCAGTACTTC.

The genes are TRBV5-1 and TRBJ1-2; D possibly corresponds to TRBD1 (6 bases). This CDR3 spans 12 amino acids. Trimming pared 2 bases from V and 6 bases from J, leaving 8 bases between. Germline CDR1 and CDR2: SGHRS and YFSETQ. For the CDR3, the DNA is TGCGCCAGCAGCTTCCAGGGGAATGGCTACACCTTC. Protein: CASSFQGNGYTF.

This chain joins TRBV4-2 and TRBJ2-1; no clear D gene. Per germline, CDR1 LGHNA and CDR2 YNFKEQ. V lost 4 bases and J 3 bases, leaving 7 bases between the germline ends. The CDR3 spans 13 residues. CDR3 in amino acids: CASSRGHYNEQFF. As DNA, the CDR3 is TGTGCCAGCAGCCGTGGGCACTACAATGAGCAGTTCTTC.

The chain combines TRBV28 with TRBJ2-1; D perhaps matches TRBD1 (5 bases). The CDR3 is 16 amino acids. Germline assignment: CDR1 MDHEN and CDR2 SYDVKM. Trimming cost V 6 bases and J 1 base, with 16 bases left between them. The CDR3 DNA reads TGTGCCAGCAGCGCCCAGGGTTTAGGATCCTACAATGAGCAGTTCTTC. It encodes CASSAQGLGSYNEQFF.

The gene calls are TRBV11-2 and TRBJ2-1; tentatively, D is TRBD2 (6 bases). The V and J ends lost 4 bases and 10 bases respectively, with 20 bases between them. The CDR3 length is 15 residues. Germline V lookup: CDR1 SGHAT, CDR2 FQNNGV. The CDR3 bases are TGTGCCAGCAGCTCCACCGGGGGTTTCGGGCGGGAGCAGTTCTTC. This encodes CASSSTGGFGREQFF. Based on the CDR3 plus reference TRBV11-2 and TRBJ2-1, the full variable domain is EAGVAQSPRYKIIEKRQSVAFWCNPISGHATLYWYQQILGQGPKLLIQFQNNGVVDDSQLPKDRFSAERLKGVDSTLKIQPAKLEDSAVYLCASSSTGGFGREQFFGPGTRLTVL.

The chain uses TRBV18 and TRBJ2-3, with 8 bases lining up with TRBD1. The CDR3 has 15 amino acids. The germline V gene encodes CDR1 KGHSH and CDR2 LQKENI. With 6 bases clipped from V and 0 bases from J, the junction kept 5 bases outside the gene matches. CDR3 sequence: CASSPRTGSTDTQYF. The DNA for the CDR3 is TGTGCCAGCTCGCCCAGGACAGGGAGCACAGATACGCAGTATTTT. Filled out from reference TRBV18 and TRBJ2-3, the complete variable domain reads NAGVMQNPRHLVRRRGQEARLRCSPMKGHSHVYWYRQLPEEGLKFMVYLQKENIIDESGMPKERFSAEFPKEGPSILRIQQVVRGDSAAYFCASSPRTGSTDTQYFGPGTRLTVL.

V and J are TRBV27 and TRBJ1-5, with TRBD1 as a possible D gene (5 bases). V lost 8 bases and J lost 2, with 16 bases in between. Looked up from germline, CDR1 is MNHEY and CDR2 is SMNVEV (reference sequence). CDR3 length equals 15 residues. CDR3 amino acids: CASSRGGSGNQPQHF. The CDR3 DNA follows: TGTGCCAGCTCACGGGGGGGTAGTGGCAATCAGCCCCAGCATTTT.